Following are 14 T cell receptor beta chains from one sample sequenced in a study of cytomegalovirus exposure and HLA in healthy donors. PCR was performed using 60 Vbeta and 13 Jbeta primers. Produced via immunoSEQ multiplex PCR; TCRdb's table is partial and in-frame only. The data show approximately 180,000 clones, 77% seen once. The specimen sequenced was PBMCs. The receptors come from a woman under 40 in good health and CMV-seropositive.

The chain links TRBV10-3 to TRBJ1-3; D perhaps matches TRBD1 (6 bases). CDR1 ENHRY and CDR2 SYGVKD come from the germline V gene. This CDR3 has 15 amino acids. V lost 4 bases to trimming and J lost 2 bases, with 12 bases between them. CDR3 sequence reads: CAISARTGPGNTIYF. CDR3 coding DNA: TGTGCCATCAGTGCCAGAACAGGGCCTGGAAACACCATATATTTT.

CDR3 bases: TGCAGCGGTGGGGTTTTCGGGACACGTTCCTACGAGCAGTACTTC. Protein: CSGGVFGTRSYEQYF. The chain carries TRBV29-1 and TRBJ2-7; D is possibly TRBD1 (6 bases). Germline assignment: CDR1 SQVTM and CDR2 ANQGSEA. This CDR3 has 15 residues. The V gene lost 7 bases and the J gene lost 1 base, with 20 bases spanning the gap.

Turning to this clone: Sequence at one end of the junction differs from germline and may be a read error. This chain links TRBV18 with TRBJ1-1; a possible D gene is TRBD1 (6 bases). CDR3 length: 14 residues. CDR1 KGHSH and CDR2 LQKENI come from the germline V gene. The DNA for the CDR3 is TGTGCCAGCTTACCAGGGGCGGAGGGCACTGAAGCTTTCTTT. The encoded protein is CASLPGAEGTEAFF.

This clone was seen a handful of times. The chain uses TRBV7-7 and TRBJ2-5, with 8 bases that match TRBD1. Per germline, CDR1 SSHAT and CDR2 FNYEAQ (reference sequence). This CDR3 has 15 residues. The junction had 6 bases not matched to a gene; V was cut back by 3 bases and J by 3 bases. The CDR3 bases are TGTGCCAGCAGCTTCCTTGGGACAGGAGAAGAGACCCAGTACTTC. It is translated as CASSFLGTGEETQYF.

The chain has TRBV6-1 and TRBJ2-5; D might be TRBD2 (6 bases). This CDR3 comprises 12 residues. Trimming left V 3 bases short and J 4 bases short, with 6 bases between. Germline assignment: CDR1 MNHNS and CDR2 SASEGT. In DNA, the CDR3 is TGTGCCAGCAGTGAGGGGGGAGAGACCCAGTACTTC. Protein: CASSEGGETQYF.

This clone showed up just a few times. Compared with germline, one end of the junction differs, possibly owing to a read error. The rearrangement links TRBV6-6 to TRBJ2-1; 14 bases fit TRBD2. The CDR3 runs to 13 residues. The germline CDR1 and CDR2 sequences are MNHNY and SVGAGI (reference sequence). CDR3 residues: CASTMGTSGSRIF. Written as DNA, the CDR3 is TGTGCCAGCACCATGGGGACTAGCGGGAGTAGAATCTTC.

The chain employs TRBV5-1 and TRBJ2-3; D possibly corresponds to TRBD1 (6 bases). Looked up from germline, CDR1 is SGHRS and CDR2 is YFSETQ. V was cut by 4 bases and J by 6 bases, with 15 bases left in between. This CDR3 is 14 amino acids long. The CDR3 nucleotides are TGCGCCAGCAGCCTCCCCACAGGGACGGATACGCAGTATTTT. Protein: CASSLPTGTDTQYF. Combining the CDR3 with reference TRBV5-1 and TRBJ2-3 gives the whole variable domain KAGVTQTPRYLIKTRGQQVTLSCSPISGHRSVSWYQQTPGQGLQFLFEYFSETQRNKGNFPGRFSGRQFSNSRSEMNVSTLELGDSALYLCASSLPTGTDTQYFGPGTRLTVL.

V usage is TRBV4-1 and J usage is TRBJ2-1, with D possibly TRBD1 on 6 matching bases. The V gene's germline CDR1 is MGHRA and CDR2 YSYEKL. V was pared by 1 base and J by 8 bases, with 15 bases between. The CDR3 totals 15 residues. The CDR3 loop is CASSQVRTAGDEQFF. The CDR3 DNA reads as TGCGCCAGCAGCCAAGTGAGGACAGCTGGGGATGAGCAGTTCTTC.

This clone has a single count. V is TRBV11-1 and J is TRBJ2-1; TRBD2 aligns across 14 bases. Trimming at V came to 5 bases and at J to 1 base, leaving 4 bases not matched to a gene. This CDR3 is 17 amino acids long. Looked up from germline, CDR1 is SGHAT and CDR2 is FQDESV (reference sequence). Here the CDR3 reads CASSPTSGRVSYNEQFF. CDR3 coding DNA: TGTGCCAGCAGCCCGACTAGCGGGAGGGTGTCCTACAATGAGCAGTTCTTC.

J is TRBJ2-5 and V is TRBV5-4; D may be TRBD2 (6 bases). Germline-derived CDR1 and CDR2 are SGHNT and YYREEE (reference sequence). The CDR3 extends over 15 amino acids. V was shortened by 3 bases and J by 9 bases, with 21 bases between the two germline ends. The CDR3 protein is CASSSAGWAPGAQYF. The CDR3 coding sequence is TGTGCCAGCAGCTCAGCGGGCTGGGCCCCCGGTGCCCAGTACTTC.

The chain recombines TRBV4-2 with TRBJ2-5; 9 nucleotides agree with TRBD2. The CDR3 sequence is 16 residues long. Germline assignment: CDR1 LGHNA and CDR2 YNFKEQ. Unmatched junction bases numbered 8, after V lost 1 base and J lost 5 bases. In DNA, the CDR3 is TGTGCCAGCAGCCAAGGGGGAGCCCTAGCGGGGGAGACCCAGTACTTC. It translates to CASSQGGALAGETQYF.

The rearrangement links TRBV6-5 to TRBJ1-2; TRBD1 agrees at 12 bases. This CDR3 is built from 15 residues. Trimming took 7 bases from V and 4 from J; bases not matched to a gene: 7. The V gene's germline CDR1 is MNHEY and CDR2 SVGAGI. The CDR3 DNA reads as TGTGCCAGCATTGGGACAGGGGGCCCTCTCTATGGCTACACCTTC. It codes for CASIGTGGPLYGYTF.

There are a few counts of this clone. V and J are TRBV5-1 and TRBJ2-5; 14 nucleotides line up with TRBD2. The CDR3 runs to 18 residues. Germline lookup yields CDR1 SGHRS and CDR2 YFSETQ. V gave up 0 bases and J gave up 4 bases; unmatched junction bases: 8. The CDR3 coding sequence is TGCGCCAGCAGCTTGGGACTAGCGGGAGGGCCGGGGGCAGAGACCCAGTACTTC. Its protein product is CASSLGLAGGPGAETQYF.

The chain has TRBV9 and TRBJ2-2; perhaps TRBD1 as D (6 bases). The CDR3 covers 15 residues. The germline V and J ends were trimmed by 2 bases and 2 bases, with 10 bases remaining between them. Per germline, CDR1 SGDLS and CDR2 YYNGEE. The CDR3: CASSVLGANTGELFF. As DNA, the CDR3 is TGTGCCAGCAGCGTTCTGGGGGCAAACACCGGGGAGCTGTTTTTT.